This record looks at one TCR beta chain sequence and its context. These data originate in a study of blood T cell repertoires in COVID-19. Background on the study: The United States, Italy and Spain provided the acute and convalescent COVID-19 samples.

Germline CDR1 is MNHEY and CDR2 is SVGAGI. The V end was cut by 5 bases, the J end by 4 bases, with 11 bases between. This CDR3 is 13 amino acids long. Categorization into cohorts depended on clinical history that participants reported. Recovered status applied to Cohort 3 donors who had two consecutive negative PCRs. It also applied to those with clearance or with symptom resolution. Some clones are missing from TCRdb's copy, which holds only in-frame ones; the method was immunoSEQ multiplex PCR. The profile shows around 220,000 clones, 75% to 95% of them singletons. The receptor comes from a woman between 18 and 29 years old who had recovered from COVID-19. The chain carries TRBV6-5 and TRBJ1-2; a possible D gene is TRBD1 (5 bases). Sample: PBMCs or T cells enriched from blood (not recorded which). CDR3 sequence reads: CASSRDSFYGYTF. The CDR3 nucleotides read TGTGCCAGCAGTAGAGACAGCTTCTATGGCTACACCTTC.